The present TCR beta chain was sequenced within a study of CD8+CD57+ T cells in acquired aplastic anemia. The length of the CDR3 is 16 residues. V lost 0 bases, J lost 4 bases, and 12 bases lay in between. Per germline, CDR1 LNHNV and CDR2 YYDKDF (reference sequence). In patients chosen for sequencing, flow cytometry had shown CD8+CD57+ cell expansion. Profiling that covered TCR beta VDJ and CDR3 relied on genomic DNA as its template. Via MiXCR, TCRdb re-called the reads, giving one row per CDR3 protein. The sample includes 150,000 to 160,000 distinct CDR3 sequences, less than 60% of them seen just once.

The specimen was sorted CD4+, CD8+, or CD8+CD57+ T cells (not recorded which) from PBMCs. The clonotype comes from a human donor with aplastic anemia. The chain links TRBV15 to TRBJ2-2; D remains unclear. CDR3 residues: CATSRDNVGITGELFF. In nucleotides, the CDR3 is TGTGCCACCAGCAGAGATAACGTGGGGATCACCGGGGAGCTGTTTTTT.